Listed below are T cell receptor beta chains from one sample, sequenced in a study of sequential checkpoint blockade in melanoma. TCRdb's table, derived via immunoSEQ multiplex PCR, lists solely in-frame clones and lacks some. Among about 800 clones listed, around 23% were seen once. Specimen: tumor tissue (inferred from file names), collected from a patient given nivolumab and ipilimumab in sequence. These receptor sequences come from a human donor with melanoma. CDR3s include the opening cysteine and the closing phenylalanine or tryptophan. Fields, in order: D gene, V gene, J gene, clone size, CDR3 length, CDR3 protein, CDR3 DNA. The D gene is left open where the match is weak. Not all rows give a size; the values are once, few, many and, for expanded clones, a class.

D: .; V: TRBV11-3; J: TRBJ1-4; size: large; length: 15; CDR3: CASSSAGGANEKLFF; DNA: TGTGCCAGCAGCTCCGCCGGGGGGGCTAATGAAAAACTGTTTTTT
D: .; V: TRBV6-8; J: TRBJ1-1; size: few; length: 15; CDR3: CASSNTGGANTEAFF; DNA: TGTGCCAGCAGTAACACGGGGGGAGCGAACACTGAAGCTTTCTTT
D: .; V: TRBV11-3; J: TRBJ1-5; size: medium-sized; length: 16; CDR3: CASSQTTGFSNQPQHF; DNA: TGTGCCAGCAGCCAAACCACAGGGTTTAGCAATCAGCCCCAGCATTTT
D: TRBD1; V: TRBV6-8; J: TRBJ1-1; size: .; length: 15; CDR3: CASSTRTGLNTEAFF; DNA: TGTGCCAGCAGTACAAGGACAGGGCTGAACACTGAAGCTTTCTTT
D: .; V: TRBV2; J: TRBJ2-3; size: .; length: 14; CDR3: CASSVGGSTDTQYF; DNA: TGTGCCAGCAGTGTGGGTGGGAGCACAGATACGCAGTATTTT
D: .; V: TRBV18; J: TRBJ1-5; size: .; length: 17; CDR3: CASSPPTTDNSNQPQHF; DNA: TGTGCCAGCTCACCACCGACCACAGATAATAGCAATCAGCCCCAGCATTTT
D: .; V: TRBV30; J: TRBJ2-3; size: .; length: 12; CDR3: CAWSVTADTQYF; DNA: TGTGCCTGGAGTGTCACGGCAGATACGCAGTATTTT
D: TRBD1; V: TRBV9; J: TRBJ2-1; size: few; length: 14; CDR3: CASSEGMSTGVGVF; DNA: TGTGCCAGCAGCGAGGGGATGAGTACAGGGGTGGGGGTCTTC
D: .; V: TRBV23-1; J: TRBJ2-3; size: few; length: 13; CDR3: CASSPALDDTQYF; DNA: TGCGCCAGCAGCCCCGCCCTCGACGATACGCAGTATTTT
D: .; V: TRBV12-5; J: TRBJ1-2; size: once; length: 16; CDR3: CASGKTPSAANYGYTF; DNA: TGTGCTAGTGGTAAGACCCCCAGTGCCGCTAACTATGGCTACACCTTC
D: .; V: TRBV6-8; J: TRBJ1-6; size: few; length: 14; CDR3: CASSYGGYNSPLHF; DNA: TGTGCCAGCAGTTATGGGGGATATAATTCACCCCTCCACTTT
D: TRBD1; V: TRBV5-1; J: TRBJ1-6; size: .; length: 16; CDR3: CASSLRQGSLDSPLHF; DNA: TGCGCCAGCAGCTTGCGACAGGGAAGCCTAGATTCACCCCTCCACTTT
D: .; V: TRBV25-1; J: TRBJ1-1; size: .; length: 13; CDR3: CASSTHLSTEAFF; DNA: TGTGCCAGCAGTACGCATCTGAGCACTGAAGCTTTCTTT
D: .; V: TRBV30; J: TRBJ2-7; size: few; length: 12; CDR3: CAWSTGIYEQYF; DNA: TGTGCCTGGAGTACAGGGATCTACGAGCAGTACTTC
D: TRBD1; V: TRBV5-1; J: TRBJ1-4; size: .; length: 14; CDR3: CASGQGSTNEKLFF; DNA: TGCGCCAGCGGACAGGGCTCAACTAATGAAAAACTGTTTTTT
D: TRBD1; V: TRBV11-3; J: TRBJ1-3; size: .; length: 17; CDR3: CASSPEPGQGAGNTIYF; DNA: TGTGCCAGCAGCCCTGAACCGGGACAGGGGGCTGGAAACACCATATATTTT
D: TRBD1; V: TRBV11-3; J: TRBJ1-6; size: .; length: 14; CDR3: CASTEGGGRSPLHF; DNA: TGTGCCAGCACCGAGGGAGGGGGCAGGTCACCCCTCCACTTT
D: TRBD2; V: TRBV6-8; J: TRBJ2-2; size: few; length: 16; CDR3: CASSYSAGGLGGELFF; DNA: TGTGCCAGCAGTTACTCAGCGGGGGGCTTAGGAGGGGAGCTGTTTTTT
D: .; V: TRBV12-2; J: TRBJ2-4; size: few; length: 18; CDR3: CASRLVATSIQTGRIQYF; DNA: TGTGCAAGTCGCTTAGTAGCCACATCAATCCAAACAGGTCGCATTCAGTACTTC
D: .; V: TRBV19; J: TRBJ2-7; size: .; length: 13; CDR3: CAAGPAGAYEQYF; DNA: TGTGCTGCGGGGCCCGCGGGCGCCTACGAGCAGTACTTC
D: .; V: TRBV6-8; J: TRBJ1-6; size: large; length: 15; CDR3: CASTDTLGPYSPLHF; DNA: TGTGCCAGCACTGACACCCTGGGGCCCTATTCACCCCTCCACTTT
D: .; V: TRBV11-1; J: TRBJ2-5; size: few; length: 15; CDR3: CASSLGPVSIQTQYF; DNA: TGTGCCAGCAGCTTGGGGCCAGTGTCTATCCAGACCCAGTACTTC
D: TRBD1; V: TRBV5-1; J: TRBJ2-2; size: .; length: 15; CDR3: CASTQRQGGTGELFF; DNA: TGCGCCAGCACCCAGAGACAGGGGGGCACCGGGGAGCTGTTTTTT
D: .; V: TRBV19; J: TRBJ1-1; size: few; length: 13; CDR3: CASSIFGNPEAFF; DNA: TGTGCCAGTAGTATTTTTGGAAACCCTGAAGCTTTCTTT
D: .; V: TRBV5-1; J: TRBJ2-6; size: .; length: 16; CDR3: CASMEGSGPGANVLTF; DNA: TGCGCCAGCATGGAGGGGTCTGGCCCTGGGGCCAACGTCCTGACTTTC
D: .; V: TRBV6-8; J: TRBJ2-7; size: medium-sized; length: 13; CDR3: CASNSRSAYEQYF; DNA: TGTGCCAGCAATTCGAGGTCCGCCTACGAGCAGTACTTC
D: TRBD1; V: TRBV29-1; J: TRBJ1-1; size: .; length: 12; CDR3: CSGGDRHTEAFF; DNA: TGCAGCGGTGGGGACAGGCACACTGAAGCTTTCTTT
D: .; V: TRBV11-3; J: TRBJ1-1; size: .; length: 14; CDR3: CASSLTLGLGEAFF; DNA: TGTGCCAGCAGCTTAACCCTAGGGCTTGGGGAAGCTTTCTTT
D: TRBD1; V: TRBV11-3; J: TRBJ1-1; size: large; length: 15; CDR3: CASSSRQGPSTEAFF; DNA: TGTGCCAGCAGCTCACGACAGGGGCCGAGCACTGAAGCTTTCTTT
D: TRBD1; V: TRBV11-3; J: TRBJ1-4; size: few; length: 14; CDR3: CASSLLEGAAKLFF; DNA: TGTGCCAGCAGCTTATTGGAGGGGGCGGCAAAACTGTTTTTT
D: .; V: TRBV11-3; J: TRBJ2-3; size: few; length: 14; CDR3: CASSLDVSTDTQYF; DNA: TGTGCCAGCAGCTTAGACGTTAGCACAGATACGCAGTATTTT
D: .; V: TRBV15; J: TRBJ2-2; size: .; length: 21; CDR3: CATSRERSGGGLGSNTGELFF; DNA: TGTGCCACCAGCAGAGAACGATCGGGGGGCGGCCTGGGATCGAACACCGGGGAGCTGTTTTTT
D: .; V: TRBV5-1; J: TRBJ1-6; size: .; length: 15; CDR3: CASSLDGREQSPLHF; DNA: TGCGCCAGCAGCTTGGACGGCAGGGAACAGTCACCCCTCCACTTT
D: TRBD2; V: TRBV11-3; J: TRBJ2-5; size: medium-sized; length: 16; CDR3: CASSLTPRGVQETQYF; DNA: TGTGCCAGCAGCTTAACCCCTCGGGGGGTCCAAGAGACCCAGTACTTC
D: .; V: TRBV15; J: TRBJ1-5; size: few; length: 17; CDR3: CATSRDLASNSNQPQHF; DNA: TGTGCCACCAGCAGAGATCTGGCCAGCAATAGCAATCAGCCCCAGCATTTT
D: .; V: TRBV11-3; J: TRBJ2-1; size: medium-sized; length: 15; CDR3: CASSLNPSVNNEQFF; DNA: TGTGCCAGCAGCTTAAATCCCTCGGTTAACAATGAGCAGTTCTTC
D: TRBD1; V: TRBV11-3; J: TRBJ1-4; size: large; length: 16; CDR3: CASSRATGKGYEKLFF; DNA: TGTGCCAGCAGCAGAGCGACAGGGAAGGGATATGAAAAACTGTTTTTT
D: .; V: TRBV6-7; J: TRBJ2-7; size: .; length: 11; CDR3: CASRYNYEQYF; DNA: TGTGCCAGCAGGTACAACTACGAGCAGTACTTC
D: TRBD1; V: TRBV6-8; J: TRBJ2-7; size: few; length: 14; CDR3: CASKGTGGPYEQYF; DNA: TGTGCCAGCAAGGGGACAGGGGGCCCATACGAGCAGTACTTC
D: .; V: TRBV9; J: TRBJ1-1; size: .; length: 13; CDR3: CASRFQGNTEAFF; DNA: TGTGCCAGCAGGTTCCAGGGGAACACTGAAGCTTTCTTT
D: .; V: TRBV15; J: TRBJ1-2; size: .; length: 14; CDR3: CATSRDNTLYGYTF; DNA: TGTGCCACCAGCAGAGATAATACCCTCTATGGCTACACCTTC
D: .; V: TRBV10-3; J: TRBJ1-4; size: .; length: 15; CDR3: CAISESGRQNEKLFF; DNA: TGTGCCATCAGTGAGTCGGGACGGCAGAATGAAAAACTGTTTTTT
D: TRBD1; V: TRBV14; J: TRBJ1-4; size: few; length: 19; CDR3: CASSPYSGTALTTNEKLFF; DNA: TGTGCCAGCAGCCCCTATTCCGGGACAGCTTTGACGACTAATGAAAAACTGTTTTTT
D: TRBD2; V: TRBV6-8; J: TRBJ2-2; size: medium-sized; length: 15; CDR3: CASSYGGGNTGELFF; DNA: TGTGCCAGCAGTTACGGCGGGGGGAACACCGGGGAGCTGTTTTTT
D: .; V: TRBV19; J: TRBJ2-3; size: once; length: 17; CDR3: CASSMSVGVVVTDTQYF; DNA: TGTGCCAGTAGTATGAGTGTTGGCGTAGTTGTCACAGATACGCAGTATTTT
D: .; V: TRBV2; J: TRBJ2-2; size: few; length: 13; CDR3: CASGGTSTGELFF; DNA: TGTGCCAGCGGGGGGACTTCAACCGGGGAGCTGTTTTTT
D: .; V: TRBV29-1; J: TRBJ2-7; size: .; length: 12; CDR3: CSVGGGGYEQYF; DNA: TGCAGCGTTGGGGGAGGGGGATACGAGCAGTACTTC
D: TRBD1; V: TRBV9; J: TRBJ2-5; size: few; length: 15; CDR3: CASSGGQGAGETQYF; DNA: TGTGCCAGCAGCGGGGGACAGGGGGCAGGAGAGACCCAGTACTTC
D: .; V: TRBV9; J: TRBJ2-7; size: few; length: 16; CDR3: CASSPSRKSSPYEQYF; DNA: TGTGCCAGCAGCCCGTCCAGGAAATCATCCCCCTACGAGCAGTACTTC
D: .; V: TRBV19; J: TRBJ1-5; size: .; length: 15; CDR3: CASNSMVTYNQPQHF; DNA: TGTGCCAGTAACTCTATGGTCACTTACAATCAGCCCCAGCATTTT
D: .; V: TRBV15; J: TRBJ1-4; size: few; length: 16; CDR3: CATSRFETGTNEKLFF; DNA: TGTGCCACCAGCAGATTCGAGACTGGAACTAATGAAAAACTGTTTTTT
D: .; V: TRBV5-1; J: TRBJ2-2; size: few; length: 15; CDR3: CASSLEALNTGELFF; DNA: TGCGCCAGCAGCTTGGAGGCTTTGAACACCGGGGAGCTGTTTTTT
D: .; V: TRBV29-1; J: TRBJ2-1; size: .; length: 15; CDR3: CSVKPGQPSYNEQFF; DNA: TGCAGCGTTAAACCGGGACAACCCTCCTACAATGAGCAGTTCTTC
D: .; V: TRBV6-8; J: TRBJ1-1; size: few; length: 16; CDR3: CASSYKRGLLYTEAFF; DNA: TGTGCCAGCAGTTACAAGAGGGGGTTACTTTACACTGAAGCTTTCTTT
D: TRBD2; V: TRBV9; J: TRBJ2-5; size: medium-sized; length: 16; CDR3: CASSDIAGAFQETQYF; DNA: TGTGCCAGCAGTGACATAGCGGGGGCCTTTCAAGAGACCCAGTACTTC